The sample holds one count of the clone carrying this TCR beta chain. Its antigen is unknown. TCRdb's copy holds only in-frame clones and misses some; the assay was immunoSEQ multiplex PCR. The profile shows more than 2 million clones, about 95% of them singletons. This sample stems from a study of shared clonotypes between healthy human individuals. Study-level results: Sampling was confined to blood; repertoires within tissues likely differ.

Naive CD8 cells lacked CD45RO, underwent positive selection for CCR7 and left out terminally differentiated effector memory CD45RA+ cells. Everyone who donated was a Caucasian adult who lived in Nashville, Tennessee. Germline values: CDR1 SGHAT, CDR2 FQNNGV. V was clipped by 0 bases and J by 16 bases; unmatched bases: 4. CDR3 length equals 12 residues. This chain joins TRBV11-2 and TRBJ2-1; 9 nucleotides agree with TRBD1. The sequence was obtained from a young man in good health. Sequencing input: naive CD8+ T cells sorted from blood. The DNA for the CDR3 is TGTGCCAGCAGCTTAGATACAGGGGGCATATTCTTC. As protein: CASSLDTGGIFF.